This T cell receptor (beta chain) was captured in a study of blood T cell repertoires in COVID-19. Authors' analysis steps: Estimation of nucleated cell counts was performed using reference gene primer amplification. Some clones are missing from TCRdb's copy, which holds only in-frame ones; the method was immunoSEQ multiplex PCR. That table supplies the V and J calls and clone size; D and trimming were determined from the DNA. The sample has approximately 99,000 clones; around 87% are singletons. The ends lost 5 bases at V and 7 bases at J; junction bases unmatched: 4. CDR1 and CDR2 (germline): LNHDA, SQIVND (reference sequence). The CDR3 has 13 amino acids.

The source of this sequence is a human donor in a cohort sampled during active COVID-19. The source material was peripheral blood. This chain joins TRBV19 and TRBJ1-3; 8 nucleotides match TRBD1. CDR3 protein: CASSPGGWNTIYF. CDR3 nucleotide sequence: TGTGCCAGTAGTCCAGGGGGCTGGAACACCATATATTTT.